The present T cell receptor (beta chain) was sequenced within a study of OX40 agonist ivuxolimab in advanced cancers. Study background: Dose-escalation patients suffered from hepatocellular carcinoma, melanoma, renal cell or head and neck cancer. General study results and limits: Relatively little clonal expansion, among the lowest observed, appeared in partial responders at 0.1-3.0 mg/kg.

The repertoire was sequenced with immunoSEQ multiplex PCR; TCRdb's copy has only in-frame clones and lacks some. The sample carries 55,000 to 90,000 clones, approximately 78% recorded once. About this clone itself: Its matching antigen is unknown.

V lost 2 bases, J lost 4 bases, and 15 bases lay in between. The germline V gene has CDR1 SGHRS and CDR2 YFSETQ. The CDR3 spans 15 residues. This chain connects TRBV5-1 to TRBJ1-1, with D possibly being TRBD1 (6 bases). This receptor was identified in an adult with an advanced solid tumor such as melanoma, head and neck, liver or kidney cancer. Here the sequenced sample was CD4+ or CD8+ T cells sorted from blood, taken in a trial of the OX40 agonist ivuxolimab. Here the CDR3 DNA reads TGCGCCAGCAGCTTAGAAGCTCGGGGGGCCACTGAAGCTTTCTTT. This encodes CASSLEARGATEAFF.